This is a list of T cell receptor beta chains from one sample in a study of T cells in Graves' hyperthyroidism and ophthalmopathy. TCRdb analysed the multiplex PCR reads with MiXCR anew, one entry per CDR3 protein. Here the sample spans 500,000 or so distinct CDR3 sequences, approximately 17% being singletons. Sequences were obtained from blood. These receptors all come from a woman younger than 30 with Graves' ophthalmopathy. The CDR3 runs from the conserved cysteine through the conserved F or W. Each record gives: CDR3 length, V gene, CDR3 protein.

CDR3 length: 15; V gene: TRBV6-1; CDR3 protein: CASSEAAGGFNEQFF
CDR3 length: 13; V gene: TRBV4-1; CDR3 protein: CASSQVPGSEQYF
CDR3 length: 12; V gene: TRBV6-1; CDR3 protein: CATYHSGRIPFF
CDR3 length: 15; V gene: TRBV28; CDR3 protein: CASSFRSSSSYEQYF
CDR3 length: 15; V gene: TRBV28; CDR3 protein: CASSFAQGVDEKLFF
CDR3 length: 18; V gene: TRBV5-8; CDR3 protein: CASSYVYGTGGPNQPQHF
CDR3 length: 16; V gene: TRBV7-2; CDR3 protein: CASSLVKGAGTDTQYF
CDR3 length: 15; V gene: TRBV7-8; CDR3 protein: CASSLLGNSNQPQHF
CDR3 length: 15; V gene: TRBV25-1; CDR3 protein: CASSEEVPYNSPLHF
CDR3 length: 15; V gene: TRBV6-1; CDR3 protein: CASSLQGTGPYEQYF
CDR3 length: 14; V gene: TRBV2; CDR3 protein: CASSETAEVDEAFF
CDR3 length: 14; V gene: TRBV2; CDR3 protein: CASSALAGGATQYF
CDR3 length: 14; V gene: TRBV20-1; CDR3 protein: CSAPEDSAPRRQYF
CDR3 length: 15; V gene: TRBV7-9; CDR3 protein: CASSFPGQGAREQYF
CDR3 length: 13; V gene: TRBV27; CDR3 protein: CASSYGTGFEQYF
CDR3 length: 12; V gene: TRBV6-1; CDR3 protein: CASRGLEDTQYF
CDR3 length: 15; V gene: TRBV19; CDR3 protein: CASSGVAANTGELFF
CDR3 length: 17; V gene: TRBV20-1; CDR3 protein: CSARDVAGGFGHNEQFF
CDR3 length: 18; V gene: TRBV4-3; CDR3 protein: CASSQGLLGGGAKYEQFF
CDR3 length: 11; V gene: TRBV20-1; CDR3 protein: CSGAIENEQFF
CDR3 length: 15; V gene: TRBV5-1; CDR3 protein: CASSLAPIRTDTQYF
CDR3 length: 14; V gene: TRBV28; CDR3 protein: CASADGTVRAEQFF
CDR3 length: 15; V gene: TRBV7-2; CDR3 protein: CASKLAGGPRDTQYF
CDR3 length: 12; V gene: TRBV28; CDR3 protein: CATSLGGYGYTF
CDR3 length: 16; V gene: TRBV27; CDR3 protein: CASSLSTSANTGELFF
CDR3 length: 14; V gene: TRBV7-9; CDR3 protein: CASSLVPGANEQFF
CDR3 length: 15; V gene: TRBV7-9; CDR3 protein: CASSLDGGPADTQYF
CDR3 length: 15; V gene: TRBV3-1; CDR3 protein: CASSQVTGWGTEAFF
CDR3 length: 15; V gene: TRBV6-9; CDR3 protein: CASSYWGATYNEQFF
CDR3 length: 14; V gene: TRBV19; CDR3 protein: CASMVGGGLDEQFF
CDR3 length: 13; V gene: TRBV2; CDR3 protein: CASSETVNTEAFF
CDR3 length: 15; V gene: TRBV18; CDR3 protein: CASSPGAQSIYEQYF
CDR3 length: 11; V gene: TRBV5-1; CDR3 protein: CASRGSYEQYF
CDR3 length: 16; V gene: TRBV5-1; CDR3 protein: CASSPSDLDYNSPLHF
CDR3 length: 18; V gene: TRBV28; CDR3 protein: CASSTLFRDRGQLQPQHF
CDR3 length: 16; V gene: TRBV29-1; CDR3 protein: CSVEATGDHPIKTQYF
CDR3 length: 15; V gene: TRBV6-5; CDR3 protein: CASSYVSGSSYEQYF
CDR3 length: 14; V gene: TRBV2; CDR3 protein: CASTPGRSYNEQFF
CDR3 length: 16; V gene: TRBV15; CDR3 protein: CATSPRGRLSYNEQFF
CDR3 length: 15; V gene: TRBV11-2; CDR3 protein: CASSLEASGANVLTF
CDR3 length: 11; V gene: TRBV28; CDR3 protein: CATRSSYGYTF
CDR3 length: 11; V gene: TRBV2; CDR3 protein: CASRQYNEQFF
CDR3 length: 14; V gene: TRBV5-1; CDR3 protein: CASSSSGTGNTIYF
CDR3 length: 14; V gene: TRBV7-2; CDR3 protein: CASSREALNTGAFF
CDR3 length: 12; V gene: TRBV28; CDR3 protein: CASGPSGNTIYF
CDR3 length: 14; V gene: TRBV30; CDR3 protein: CAWTGGTSYAEAFF
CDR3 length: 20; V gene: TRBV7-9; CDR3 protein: CASSFHPYRGPSSMNTEAFF
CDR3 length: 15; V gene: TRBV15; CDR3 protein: CATSRDKGTSNEQFF
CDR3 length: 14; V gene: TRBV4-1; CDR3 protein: CASSPQGFGEKLFF
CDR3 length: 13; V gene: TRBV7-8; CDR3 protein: CASSLETVYGYTF
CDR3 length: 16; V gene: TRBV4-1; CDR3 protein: CASSQIPTRNTGELFF
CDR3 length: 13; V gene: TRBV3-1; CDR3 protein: CASSHQANTEAFF
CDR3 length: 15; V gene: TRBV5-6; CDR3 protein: CASLQGARRTDTQYF
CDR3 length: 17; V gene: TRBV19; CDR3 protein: CASIPTTTGRGDYGYTF